The clone carrying this T cell receptor beta chain was observed many times. RNA transcripts yielded amplified TCR beta CDR3 regions. First-round RT-PCR of the TCR CDR3 relied on the HTBI primer set. TCRdb independently ran MiXCR on the multiplex PCR reads; one entry per CDR3 protein. The top ten hold less than 9% of the sample, which has about 600,000 distinct CDR3 sequences, 13% to 15% seen once. With V trimmed by 4 bases and J by 4 bases, 8 bases remained unmatched. The CDR3 has 14 amino acids. Germline CDR1 reads GTSNPN; CDR2 reads SVGIG (reference sequence). This sample stems from a study of T cells in Graves' hyperthyroidism and ophthalmopathy.

This TCR derives from a young woman with Graves' ophthalmopathy. This chain joins TRBV30 and TRBJ2-3, with 7 bases identical to TRBD1. Sequenced sample: blood. The CDR3 DNA reads as TGTGCCTGGAATCAAAACCAGGGGGCAGATACGCAGTATTTT. This sequence encodes CAWNQNQGADTQYF.